The rows below give T cell receptor beta chains drawn from one sample of a study of CD8 T cells in Susac syndrome. Via MiXCR, TCRdb re-called the immunoSEQ multiplex PCR reads, giving one row per CDR3 protein. The repertoire holds more than 100,000 distinct CDR3 sequences, with roughly 76% as singletons. The sample consisted of CD8+ T cells from PBMCs. The receptors here all came from a human donor with multiple sclerosis. CDR3s include the opening cysteine and the closing phenylalanine or tryptophan. The D gene is left open where the match is weak. The size of a clone is reported for some rows only, either as once, few or many, or as a class for expanded clones.

V: TRBV6-5
J: TRBJ2-1
D: .
size: .
DNA: TGTGCCAGCATACCCGGACTCGGGGGAGGACATGAGCAGTTCTTC
CDR3: CASIPGLGGGHEQFF

V: TRBV28
J: TRBJ1-2
D: .
size: .
DNA: TGTGCCAGCATCGGAGTCGGACAAGGACCCTATGGCTACACCTTC
CDR3: CASIGVGQGPYGYTF

V: TRBV20-1
J: TRBJ2-2
D: TRBD2
size: .
DNA: TGCAGTGCTAGAGAAGACGGGAGGACTAGCGGCTTCTCGAACACCGGGGAGCTGTTTTTT
CDR3: CSAREDGRTSGFSNTGELFF

V: TRBV20-1
J: TRBJ2-5
D: .
size: .
DNA: TGCAGTGCTAGAGATTATGGAGGTGGCGGCGATGAGACCCAGTACTTC
CDR3: CSARDYGGGGDETQYF

V: TRBV5-1
J: TRBJ1-1
D: .
size: .
DNA: TGCGCCAGCACCCTGGGGCAGGGGAACACTGAAGCTTTCTTT
CDR3: CASTLGQGNTEAFF

V: TRBV19
J: TRBJ2-2
D: TRBD2
size: once
DNA: TGTGCCAGTTCTAGCGGGGACTACACCGGGGAGCTGTTTTTT
CDR3: CASSSGDYTGELFF

V: TRBV5-1
J: TRBJ1-4
D: .
size: .
DNA: TGCGCCAGCAGCTGGGACGCCCAAGGTGGAGCTAATGAAAAACTGGTTTTT
CDR3: CASSWDAQGGANEKLVF

V: TRBV4-1
J: TRBJ1-1
D: .
size: few
DNA: TGCGCCAGCAGCCAAAGACATTGGGACACTGAAGCTTTCTTT
CDR3: CASSQRHWDTEAFF

V: TRBV10-3
J: TRBJ2-3
D: TRBD1
size: .
DNA: TGTGCCATCAGTGAGTCAGCCGGGACAGGGGTCACAGATACGCAGTATTTT
CDR3: CAISESAGTGVTDTQYF

V: TRBV20-1
J: TRBJ1-5
D: .
size: .
DNA: TGCAGTGCTAGTTCTGATCCAGATAGCAATCAGCCCCAGCATTTT
CDR3: CSASSDPDSNQPQHF

V: TRBV7-6
J: TRBJ2-1
D: .
size: .
DNA: TGTGCCAGCAGCCCCCTCTTCCCCCCCGACAATGAGCAGTTCTTC
CDR3: CASSPLFPPDNEQFF

V: TRBV9
J: TRBJ1-6
D: .
size: .
DNA: TGTGCCAGCAGCGTAGGGGGGAGTTCACCCCTCCACTTT
CDR3: CASSVGGSSPLHF

V: TRBV5-1
J: TRBJ2-4
D: .
size: .
DNA: TGCGCCAGCAGCTTACTACAGGGAGCCAAAAACATTCAGTACTTC
CDR3: CASSLLQGAKNIQYF

V: TRBV6-5
J: TRBJ2-5
D: .
size: few
DNA: TGTGCCAGCAGTTACTCGACCCCCCTAAAAGAGACCCAGTACTTC
CDR3: CASSYSTPLKETQYF

V: TRBV12-3/TRBV12-4
J: TRBJ1-5
D: .
size: .
DNA: TGTGCCAGCAGTCCCGATCATCAGCCCCAGCATTTT
CDR3: CASSPDHQPQHF

V: TRBV5-1
J: TRBJ1-1
D: .
size: .
DNA: TGCGCCAGCAGCTGGGGGGGACTTTCCGAAGCTTTCTTT
CDR3: CASSWGGLSEAFF

V: TRBV7-9
J: TRBJ1-2
D: .
size: .
DNA: TGTGCCAGCACCAACGGGGGCTATGGCTACACCTTC
CDR3: CASTNGGYGYTF

V: TRBV24-1
J: TRBJ2-1
D: TRBD2
size: .
DNA: TGTGCCACCCCATTATGGACTAGCGGGCTGTCCTACAATGAGCAGTTCTTC
CDR3: CATPLWTSGLSYNEQFF

V: TRBV6-1
J: TRBJ1-1
D: .
size: few
DNA: TGTGCCAGCAGCATACAGGGAGAGGTTAACACTGAAGCTTTCTTT
CDR3: CASSIQGEVNTEAFF

V: TRBV4-1
J: TRBJ2-7
D: TRBD1
size: .
DNA: TGCGCCAGCAGCCAAGGGACAGGGCTGAGCTCCTACGAGCAGTACTTC
CDR3: CASSQGTGLSSYEQYF

V: TRBV11-2
J: TRBJ2-7
D: TRBD1
size: .
DNA: TGTGCCAGCAGCTGGGACAGGGGTGCCTACGAGCAGTACTTC
CDR3: CASSWDRGAYEQYF

V: TRBV7-9
J: TRBJ2-1
D: .
size: .
DNA: TGTGCCAGCAGCTTAGTGGCGGAGACCTACAATGAGCAGTTCTTC
CDR3: CASSLVAETYNEQFF

V: TRBV7-9
J: TRBJ2-1
D: .
size: .
DNA: TGTGCCAGCAGCTTAGGGTTGGGGGGCCTGGATGAGCAGTTCTTC
CDR3: CASSLGLGGLDEQFF

V: TRBV28
J: TRBJ2-7
D: .
size: .
DNA: TGTGCCAGCAGTTTATTTCAGGAAATCTCCTACGAGCAGTACTTC
CDR3: CASSLFQEISYEQYF

V: TRBV7-2
J: TRBJ1-2
D: TRBD1
size: .
DNA: TGTGCCAGCAGCTTAATGACAGGGGGCAATGGCTACACCTTC
CDR3: CASSLMTGGNGYTF

V: TRBV6-1
J: TRBJ2-5
D: .
size: few
DNA: TGTGCCAGCAGAGACAGTCCCGTGGGGTCTAAAGAGACCCAGTACTTC
CDR3: CASRDSPVGSKETQYF

V: TRBV13
J: TRBJ2-1
D: .
size: .
DNA: TGTGCCAGCAGCGGAAGCTTATCGGACAACCAAGAGACCCAGTTCTTC
CDR3: CASSGSLSDNQETQFF

V: TRBV27
J: TRBJ2-3
D: TRBD1
size: .
DNA: TGTGCCAGCAGTTTGGGACAGGGTACTGCTTTGAGTACGCAGTATTTT
CDR3: CASSLGQGTALSTQYF

V: TRBV4-2
J: TRBJ2-1
D: .
size: .
DNA: TGTGCCAGCAGCCAAGACTGGGGGTTAGCCTACAATGAGCAGTTCTTC
CDR3: CASSQDWGLAYNEQFF

V: TRBV14
J: TRBJ2-5
D: .
size: .
DNA: TGTGCCAGCAGCCAAGACGGGCCTCAGTACGAGACCCAGTACTTC
CDR3: CASSQDGPQYETQYF

V: TRBV3-1
J: TRBJ2-1
D: .
size: once
DNA: TGTGCCAGCAGCCAAGTATCGTTAGCGGACACGACTTACAATGAGCAGTTCTTC
CDR3: CASSQVSLADTTYNEQFF

V: TRBV19
J: TRBJ2-1
D: TRBD2
size: .
DNA: TGTGCCAGTATGCGCAGTAGCGGGGGGGCCAATGAGCAGTTCTTC
CDR3: CASMRSSGGANEQFF

V: TRBV6-1
J: TRBJ2-6
D: TRBD1
size: few
DNA: TGTGCCAGCAGTCAACAGGGGGATGGGGCCAACGTCCTGACTTTC
CDR3: CASSQQGDGANVLTF

V: TRBV4-2
J: TRBJ2-7
D: .
size: .
DNA: TGTGCCAGCAGCCAAGATGTTCTGGGAACCTCCTACGAGCAGTACTTC
CDR3: CASSQDVLGTSYEQYF

V: TRBV12-3/TRBV12-4
J: TRBJ2-1
D: .
size: .
DNA: TGTGCCAGCAGTTTACTAGTACAGTACAATGAGCAGTTCTTC
CDR3: CASSLLVQYNEQFF

V: TRBV7-9
J: TRBJ1-4
D: .
size: .
DNA: TGTGCCAGCAGTCTAGGGATCGGGGAAAAACTGTTTTTT
CDR3: CASSLGIGEKLFF

V: TRBV7-9
J: TRBJ2-1
D: .
size: .
DNA: TGTGCCAGCAGCGCGTACTCGGGGGGCCGTAATGAGCAGTTCTTC
CDR3: CASSAYSGGRNEQFF

V: TRBV7-2
J: TRBJ2-5
D: TRBD1
size: .
DNA: TGTGCCAGCAGCCCCACCGGGACAGGGGATCAAGAGACCCAGTACTTC
CDR3: CASSPTGTGDQETQYF

V: TRBV4-1
J: TRBJ2-3
D: .
size: .
DNA: TGCGCCAGCAGCCCATTAGGGGGGATTAGCACAGATACGCAGTATTTT
CDR3: CASSPLGGISTDTQYF

V: TRBV24-1
J: TRBJ2-5
D: .
size: .
DNA: TGTGCCACCAGTGATTTGGGGGGGGAGACCCAGTACTTC
CDR3: CATSDLGGETQYF

V: TRBV15
J: TRBJ2-5
D: .
size: few
DNA: TGTGCCACCAGCTACGCCAGGGGGACCCAGTACTTC
CDR3: CATSYARGTQYF

V: TRBV7-8
J: TRBJ2-1
D: .
size: .
DNA: TGTGCCAGCAGCTTACTCCCCCGCGGACCCTCCTACAATGAGCAGTTCTTC
CDR3: CASSLLPRGPSYNEQFF

V: TRBV6-6
J: TRBJ2-7
D: .
size: .
DNA: TGTGCCAGCAGTTACTCGATGGCCTACGAGCAGTACTTC
CDR3: CASSYSMAYEQYF

V: TRBV5-5
J: TRBJ1-1
D: TRBD1
size: .
DNA: TGTGCCAGCAGCCCGCCACGACAGGGGGGAATGGGCACTGAAGCTTTCTTT
CDR3: CASSPPRQGGMGTEAFF

V: TRBV5-1
J: TRBJ2-7
D: TRBD1
size: .
DNA: TGCGCCAGCAGCACATACAGGGGCGAACAGTACTTC
CDR3: CASSTYRGEQYF

V: TRBV28
J: TRBJ1-1
D: .
size: .
DNA: TGTGCCAGCAGTTTGTTTTTGAACACTGAAGCTTTCTTT
CDR3: CASSLFLNTEAFF

V: TRBV20-1
J: TRBJ2-5
D: .
size: .
DNA: TGCAGTGCCGCAACAGGGATCCAAGAGACCCAGTACTTC
CDR3: CSAATGIQETQYF

V: TRBV27
J: TRBJ2-1
D: TRBD2
size: .
DNA: TGTGCCGCGACTAGCGGGGGGGCAGATGAGCAGTTCTTC
CDR3: CAATSGGADEQFF

V: TRBV29-1
J: TRBJ2-3
D: TRBD2
size: .
DNA: TGCAGCGTTGAGGGACTAGCAGACACAGATACGCAGTATTTT
CDR3: CSVEGLADTDTQYF

V: TRBV9
J: TRBJ1-1
D: TRBD1
size: .
DNA: TGTGCCAGCAGCGTCGGGACAGGGGGCACTGAAGCTTTCTTT
CDR3: CASSVGTGGTEAFF

V: TRBV5-5
J: TRBJ2-1
D: .
size: .
DNA: TGTGCCAGCAGCGGGGCTGCCTACAATGAGCAGTTCTTC
CDR3: CASSGAAYNEQFF

V: TRBV7-9
J: TRBJ2-5
D: .
size: .
DNA: TGTGCCAGCAGCTTAGACCGCTACCAAGAGACCCAGTACTTC
CDR3: CASSLDRYQETQYF

V: TRBV15
J: TRBJ2-7
D: .
size: few
DNA: TGTGCCACCAGCAGATGGGGGGACCACGAGCAGTACTTC
CDR3: CATSRWGDHEQYF